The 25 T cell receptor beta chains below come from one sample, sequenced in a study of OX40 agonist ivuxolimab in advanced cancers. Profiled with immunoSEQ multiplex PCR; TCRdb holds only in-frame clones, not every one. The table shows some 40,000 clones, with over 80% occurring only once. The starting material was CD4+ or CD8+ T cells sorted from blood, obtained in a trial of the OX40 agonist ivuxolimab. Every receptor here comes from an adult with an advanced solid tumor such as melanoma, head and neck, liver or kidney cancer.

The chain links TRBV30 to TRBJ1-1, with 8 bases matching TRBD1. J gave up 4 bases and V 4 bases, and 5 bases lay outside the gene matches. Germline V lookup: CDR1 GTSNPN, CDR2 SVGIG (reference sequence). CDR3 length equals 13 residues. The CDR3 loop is CAWNGQGSTEAFF. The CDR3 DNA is TGTGCCTGGAACGGACAGGGTTCCACTGAAGCTTTCTTT.

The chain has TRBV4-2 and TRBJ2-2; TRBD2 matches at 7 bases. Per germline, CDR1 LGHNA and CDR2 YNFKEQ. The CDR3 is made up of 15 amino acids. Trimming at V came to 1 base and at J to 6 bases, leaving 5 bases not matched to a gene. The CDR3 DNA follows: TGTGCCAGCAGCCAAGGGCGCGGGAGTTCCGGGGAGCTGTTTTTT. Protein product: CASSQGRGSSGELFF.

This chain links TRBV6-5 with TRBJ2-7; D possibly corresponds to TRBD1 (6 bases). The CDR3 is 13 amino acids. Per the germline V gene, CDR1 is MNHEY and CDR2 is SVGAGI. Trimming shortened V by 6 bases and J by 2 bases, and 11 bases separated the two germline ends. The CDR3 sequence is CASRFDRPYEQYF. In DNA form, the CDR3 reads TGTGCCAGCAGATTTGACAGGCCCTACGAGCAGTACTTC.

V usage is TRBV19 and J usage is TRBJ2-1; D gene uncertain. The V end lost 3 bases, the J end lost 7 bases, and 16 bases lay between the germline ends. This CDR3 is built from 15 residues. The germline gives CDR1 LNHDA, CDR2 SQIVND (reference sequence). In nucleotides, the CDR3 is TGTGCCAGTAGTATCTCCAGGAGCCGCAATAATGAGCAGTTCTTC. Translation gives CASSISRSRNNEQFF.

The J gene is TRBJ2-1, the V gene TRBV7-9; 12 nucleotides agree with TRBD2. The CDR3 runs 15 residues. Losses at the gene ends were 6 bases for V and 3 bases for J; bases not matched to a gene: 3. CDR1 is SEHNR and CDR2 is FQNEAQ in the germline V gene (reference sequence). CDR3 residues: CASRRTSGIYNEQFF. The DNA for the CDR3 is TGTGCCAGCAGACGGACTAGCGGGATCTACAATGAGCAGTTCTTC.

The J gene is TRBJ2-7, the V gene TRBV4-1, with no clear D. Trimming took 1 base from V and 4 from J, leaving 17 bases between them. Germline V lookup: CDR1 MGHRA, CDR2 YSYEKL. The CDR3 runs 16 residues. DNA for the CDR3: TGCGCCAGCAGCCAAGGCGACACGGACCCCGGGTACGAGCAGTACTTC. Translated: CASSQGDTDPGYEQYF.

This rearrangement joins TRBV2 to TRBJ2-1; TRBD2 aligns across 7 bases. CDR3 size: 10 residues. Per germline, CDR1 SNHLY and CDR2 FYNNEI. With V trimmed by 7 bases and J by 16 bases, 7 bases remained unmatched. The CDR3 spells CASMAGVRFF. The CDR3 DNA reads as TGTGCCAGCATGGCGGGAGTTCGTTTCTTC. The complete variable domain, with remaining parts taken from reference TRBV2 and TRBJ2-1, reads EPEVTQTPSHQVTQMGQEVILRCVPISNHLYFYWYRQILGQKVEFLVSFYNNEISEKSEIFDDQFSVERPDGSNFTLKIRSTKLEDSAMYFCASMAGVRFFGPGTRLTVL.

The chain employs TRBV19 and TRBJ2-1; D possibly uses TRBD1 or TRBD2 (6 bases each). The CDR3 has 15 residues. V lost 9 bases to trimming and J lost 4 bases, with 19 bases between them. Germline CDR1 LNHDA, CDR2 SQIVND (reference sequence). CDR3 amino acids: CASDRIRGIYNEQFF. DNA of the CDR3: TGTGCCAGCGACAGGATCCGGGGGATATACAATGAGCAGTTCTTC. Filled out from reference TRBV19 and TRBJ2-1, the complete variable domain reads DGGITQSPKYLFRKEGQNVTLSCEQNLNHDAMYWYRQDPGQGLRLIYYSQIVNDFQKGDIAEGYSVSREKKESFPLTVTSAQKNPTAFYLCASDRIRGIYNEQFFGPGTRLTVL.

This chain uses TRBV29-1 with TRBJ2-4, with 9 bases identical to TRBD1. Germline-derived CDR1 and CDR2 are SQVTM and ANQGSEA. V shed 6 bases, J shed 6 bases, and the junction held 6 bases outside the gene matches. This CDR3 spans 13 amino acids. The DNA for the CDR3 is TGCAGCGTAGAGCCGGGACAGGGAAACATTCAGTACTTC. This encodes CSVEPGQGNIQYF.

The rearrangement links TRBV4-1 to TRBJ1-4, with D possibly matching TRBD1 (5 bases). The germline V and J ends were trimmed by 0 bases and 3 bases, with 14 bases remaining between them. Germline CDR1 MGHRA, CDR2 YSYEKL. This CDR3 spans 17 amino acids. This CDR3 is CASSQELRVSANEKLFF. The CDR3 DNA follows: TGCGCCAGCAGCCAAGAACTCAGGGTATCGGCTAATGAAAAACTGTTTTTT.

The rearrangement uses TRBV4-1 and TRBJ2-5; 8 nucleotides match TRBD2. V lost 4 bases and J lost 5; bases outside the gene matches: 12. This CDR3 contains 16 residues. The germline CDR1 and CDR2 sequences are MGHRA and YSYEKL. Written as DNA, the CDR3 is TGCGCCAGCAGCCCCCTCCCCGGGACTAGGAGGGAGACCCAGTACTTC. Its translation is CASSPLPGTRRETQYF.

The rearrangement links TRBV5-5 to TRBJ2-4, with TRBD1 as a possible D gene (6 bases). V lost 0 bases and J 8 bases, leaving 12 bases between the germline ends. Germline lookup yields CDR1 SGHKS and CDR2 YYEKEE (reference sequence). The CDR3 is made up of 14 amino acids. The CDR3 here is CASSLARGQDIQYF. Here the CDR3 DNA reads TGTGCCAGCAGCTTGGCCAGGGGTCAGGACATTCAGTACTTC.

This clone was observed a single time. The DNA for the CDR3 is TGTGCCAGCAGCTTGGCCCCGACAGGGAACACTGAAGCTTTCTTT. Translated, it gives CASSLAPTGNTEAFF. The rearrangement joins TRBV5-8 to TRBJ1-1; tentative D call: TRBD1 (6 bases). This CDR3 is 15 amino acids long. V lost 0 bases and J 1 base, leaving 10 bases between the germline ends. Germline-derived CDR1 and CDR2 are SGHTS and YDEGEE.

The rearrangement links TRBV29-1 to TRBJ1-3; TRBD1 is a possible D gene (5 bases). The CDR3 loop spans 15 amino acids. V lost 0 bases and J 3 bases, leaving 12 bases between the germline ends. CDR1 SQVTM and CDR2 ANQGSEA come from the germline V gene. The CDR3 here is CSVEDSRGDGNTIYF. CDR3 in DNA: TGCAGCGTTGAAGATTCCCGAGGGGATGGAAACACCATATATTTT.

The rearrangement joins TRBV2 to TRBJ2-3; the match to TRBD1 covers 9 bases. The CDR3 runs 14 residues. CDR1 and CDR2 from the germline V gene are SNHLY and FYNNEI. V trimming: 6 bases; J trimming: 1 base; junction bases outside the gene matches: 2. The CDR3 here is CASRGDRGTDTQYF. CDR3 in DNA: TGTGCCAGCAGGGGGGACAGGGGCACAGATACGCAGTATTTT.

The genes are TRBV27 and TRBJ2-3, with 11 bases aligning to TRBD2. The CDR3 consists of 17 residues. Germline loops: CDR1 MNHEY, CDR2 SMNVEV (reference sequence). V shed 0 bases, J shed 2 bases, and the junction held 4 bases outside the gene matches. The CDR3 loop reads CASSLSGLAAITDTQYF. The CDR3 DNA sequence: TGTGCCAGCAGTTTATCGGGACTAGCGGCAATCACAGATACGCAGTATTTT.

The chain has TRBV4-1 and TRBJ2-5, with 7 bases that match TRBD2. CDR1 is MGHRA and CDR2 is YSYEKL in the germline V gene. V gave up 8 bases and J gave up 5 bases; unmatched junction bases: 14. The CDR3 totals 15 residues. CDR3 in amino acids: CASRMGGGGLETQYF. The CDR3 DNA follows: TGCGCCAGCCGAATGGGCGGGGGAGGACTTGAGACCCAGTACTTC.

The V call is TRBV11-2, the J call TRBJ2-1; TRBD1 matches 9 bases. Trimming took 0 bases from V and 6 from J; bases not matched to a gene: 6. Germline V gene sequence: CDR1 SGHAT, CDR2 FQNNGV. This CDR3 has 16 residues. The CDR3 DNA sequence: TGTGCCAGCAGCTTAGAGGGAACAGGGGGCTTCAATGAGCAGTTCTTC. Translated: CASSLEGTGGFNEQFF.

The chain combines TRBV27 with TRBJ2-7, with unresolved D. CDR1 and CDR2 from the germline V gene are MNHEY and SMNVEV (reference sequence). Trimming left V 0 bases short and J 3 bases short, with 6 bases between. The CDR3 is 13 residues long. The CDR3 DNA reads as TGTGCCAGCAGTTTATCTCCTAGCTACGAGCAGTACTTC. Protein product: CASSLSPSYEQYF.

The CDR3 DNA follows: TGTGCCAGCAGTGAAGGGACAGGGGGCTCCTACGAGCAGTACTTC. Translating it yields CASSEGTGGSYEQYF. The V gene is TRBV27, the J gene TRBJ2-7, with 11 bases aligning to TRBD1. Per the germline V gene, CDR1 is MNHEY and CDR2 is SMNVEV (reference sequence). The CDR3 runs to 15 residues. With V trimmed by 5 bases and J by 0 bases, 3 bases remained unmatched.

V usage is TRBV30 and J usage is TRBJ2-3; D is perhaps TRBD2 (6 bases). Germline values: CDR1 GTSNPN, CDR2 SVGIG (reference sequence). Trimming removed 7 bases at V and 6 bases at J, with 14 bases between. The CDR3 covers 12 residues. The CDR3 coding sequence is TGTGCCTACGACGGGGGTCGGGATACGCAGTATTTT. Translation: CAYDGGRDTQYF.

CDR3 nucleotides: TGTGCCTTGACGACAGGGTGGTTAGAGACCCAGTACTTC. Protein product: CALTTGWLETQYF. V gene TRBV30 combines with J gene TRBJ2-5; 7 bases agree with TRBD1. CDR1 is GTSNPN, CDR2 SVGIG, per germline (reference sequence). This CDR3 is 13 amino acids long. The J segment lost 4 bases and the V segment lost 7 bases, leaving 9 bases of the junction unmatched.

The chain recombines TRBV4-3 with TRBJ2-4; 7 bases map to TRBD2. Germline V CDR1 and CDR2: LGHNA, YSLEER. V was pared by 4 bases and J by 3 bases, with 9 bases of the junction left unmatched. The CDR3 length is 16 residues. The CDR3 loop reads CASSPYDTGGKNIQYF. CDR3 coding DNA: TGCGCCAGCAGCCCTTACGATACGGGAGGCAAAAACATTCAGTACTTC.

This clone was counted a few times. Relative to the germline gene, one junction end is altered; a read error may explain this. The chain's CDR3 is CAITEVQKLNTGELFF. CDR3 DNA sequence: TGTGCCATCACTGAGGTACAGAAATTGAACACCGGGGAGCTGTTTTTT. The chain combines TRBV10-3 with TRBJ2-2; D is undetermined. Germline values: CDR1 ENHRY, CDR2 SYGVKD. The CDR3 consists of 16 residues.

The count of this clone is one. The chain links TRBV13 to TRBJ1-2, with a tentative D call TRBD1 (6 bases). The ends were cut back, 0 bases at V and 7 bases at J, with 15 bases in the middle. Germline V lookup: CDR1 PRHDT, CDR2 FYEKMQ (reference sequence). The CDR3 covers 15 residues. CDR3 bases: TGTGCCAGCAGCTTAGGGTTCGACAGGATGAGTGGCTACACCTTC. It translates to CASSLGFDRMSGYTF.